This is a list of T cell receptor beta chains from one sample in a study of T cell clonotyping in hematopoietic cell transplantation. Only in-frame clones appear in the TCRdb table, and some are missing; sequencing was by immunoSEQ multiplex PCR. The sample consists of 15,000 to 20,000 clones, about nine tenths of them appearing once. Input material: peripheral blood mononuclear cells. All receptors come from a man aged 35 to 55 in good health. Some clones in this sample may be carry-over from other donors' samples. CDR3s include the opening cysteine and the closing phenylalanine or tryptophan. The D gene is left open where the match is weak. The listing skips clone size in some rows; elsewhere it reads once, few, many or a size class.

-,TRBV5-6,TRBD2,TRBJ2-7,TGTGCCAGCAGCCTCACGACTAGCGGGAGTTACGAGCAGTACTTC,CASSLTTSGSYEQYF
-,TRBV7-6,-,TRBJ2-3,TGTGCCAGCAGCCTATCAGGGGCGACCACAGATACGCAGTATTTT,CASSLSGATTDTQYF
-,TRBV7-2,TRBD2,TRBJ2-7,TGTGCCAGCAGCTTAGTCGCAGGGAGGGACTACGAGCAGTACTTC,CASSLVAGRDYEQYF
-,TRBV6-5,TRBD1,TRBJ1-1,TGTGCCAGCAGTTATAGGGGACAGGGGACCACTGAAGCTTTCTTT,CASSYRGQGTTEAFF
-,TRBV19,-,TRBJ1-1,TGTGCCAGTAGTATCGGCAACACTGAAGCTTTCTTT,CASSIGNTEAFF
-,TRBV29-1,-,TRBJ1-3,TGCAGCGTCTGGACAGACTCTGGAAACACCATATATTTT,CSVWTDSGNTIYF
-,TRBV7-2,-,TRBJ2-6,TGTGCCAGCAGCCCTCAAAGGCTGGGGCACTCTGGGGCCAACGTCCTGACTTTC,CASSPQRLGHSGANVLTF
-,TRBV7-8,TRBD2,TRBJ2-2,TGTGCCAGCAGCACCCGTAGCGGGGTTTCGACCGGGGAGCTGTTTTTT,CASSTRSGVSTGELFF
-,TRBV6-5,TRBD1,TRBJ2-7,TGTGCCAGCAGGTCAGGACAGGGCGGCAACGAGCAGTACTTC,CASRSGQGGNEQYF
once,TRBV6-5,-,TRBJ1-1,TGTGCCAGCAGCGTACTGGGACCCCTGAACACTGAAGCTTTCTTT,CASSVLGPLNTEAFF
-,TRBV5-4,-,TRBJ2-7,TGTGCCAGCAGCCCGACAGATCTCGCCTACGAGCAGTACTTC,CASSPTDLAYEQYF
-,TRBV2,-,TRBJ1-5,TGTGCCAGCAGTGGACATGAGGATCGGCCCCAGCATTTT,CASSGHEDRPQHF
-,TRBV2,-,TRBJ1-5,TGTGCCAGCAGTCTGGACAGCCCTCAACCCCAGCATTTT,CASSLDSPQPQHF
-,TRBV27,TRBD2,TRBJ2-5,TGTGCCAGCAGTTTACTAGCGGGAGGGCGAGAGACCCAGTACTTC,CASSLLAGGRETQYF
-,TRBV27,-,TRBJ2-5,TGTGCCAGCAGTGCTTGGGACTCGCAAGAGACCCAGTACTTC,CASSAWDSQETQYF
-,TRBV7-6,TRBD1,TRBJ2-5,TGTGCCAGCAGCTTGAGCCCGACAGGGCCCCAAGAGACCCAGTACTTC,CASSLSPTGPQETQYF
once,TRBV6-5,TRBD1,TRBJ1-1,TGTGCCAGCATGACAGGGGCCGCTCCCGAAGCTTTCTTT,CASMTGAAPEAFF
once,TRBV29-1,-,TRBJ2-5,TGCAGCGCTATATCCCTCGGACAGACGCAAGAGACCCAGTACTTC,CSAISLGQTQETQYF
-,TRBV4-3,TRBD2,TRBJ2-5,TGCGCCAGCAGCCAATCTAGCGGCGCCTGGGAGACCCAGTACTTC,CASSQSSGAWETQYF
-,TRBV7-9,TRBD1,TRBJ1-1,TGTGCCAGCAGCGTTTACCGGGACAGGGACACTGAAGCTTTCTTT,CASSVYRDRDTEAFF
-,TRBV4-3,TRBD1,TRBJ2-3,TGCGCCAGCAGCCATGACAGGGGGCAACCCACAGATACGCAGTATTTT,CASSHDRGQPTDTQYF
-,TRBV7-2,-,TRBJ1-3,TGTGCCAGCAGCTTAAGGTGGGGAGGTTCTGGAAACACCATATATTTT,CASSLRWGGSGNTIYF
once,TRBV6-5,-,TRBJ1-5,TGTGCCAGCAGTTCGGTCGTAGATCAGCCCCAGCATTTT,CASSSVVDQPQHF
-,TRBV28,-,TRBJ2-1,TGTGCCAGCAGTTCTAGCGTGAATGAGCAGTTCTTC,CASSSSVNEQFF
-,TRBV6-5,-,TRBJ2-5,TGTGCCAGCTCTAGGCGTCGGGAGACCCAGTACTTC,CASSRRRETQYF
-,TRBV2,TRBD1,TRBJ1-2,TGTGCCAGCAGTGTAAAGGGACAGGATGGCTACACCTTC,CASSVKGQDGYTF
-,TRBV9,-,TRBJ1-1,TGTGCCAGCAGCGAGGGGGGACACCTAAACACTGAAGCTTTCTTT,CASSEGGHLNTEAFF
-,TRBV6-5,TRBD2,TRBJ2-7,TGTGCCAGCAGTTCTGCAGGGACTAGCAAGTCCTACGAGCAGTACTTC,CASSSAGTSKSYEQYF
-,TRBV14,-,TRBJ2-7,TGTGCCAGCAGCCAATGGGACGGAACCTACGAGCAGTACTTC,CASSQWDGTYEQYF
-,TRBV27,TRBD2,TRBJ2-7,TGTGCCAGCAGCGGACTAGCGGGTCCCGGGGGGGAGCAGTACTTC,CASSGLAGPGGEQYF
-,TRBV15,TRBD2,TRBJ2-7,TGTGCCACCAGCAGCGGGGGGAGCTCCTACGAGCAGTACTTC,CATSSGGSSYEQYF
-,TRBV27,TRBD1,TRBJ1-6,TGTGCCAGCAGCCGGGACAGGGAGATTTACTATAATTCACCCCTCCACTTT,CASSRDREIYYNSPLHF
once,TRBV5-8,-,TRBJ2-1,TGTGCCAGCAGCTTGGTTAGGGCAGGGGAGTTCTTC,CASSLVRAGEFF
once,TRBV6-4,-,TRBJ1-4,TGTGCCAGCAGTGACGGGGCTAATGAAAAACTGTTTTTT,CASSDGANEKLFF
-,TRBV28,TRBD1,TRBJ1-5,TGTGCCAGCAGTTTGGGACCCAGGGGGTATAGCAATCAGCCCCAGCATTTT,CASSLGPRGYSNQPQHF
-,TRBV4-1,-,TRBJ2-5,TGCGCCAGCAGCCAAGATATGGGGGCCAGGGCGGGAGAGACCCAGTACTTC,CASSQDMGARAGETQYF
-,TRBV4-1,-,TRBJ2-1,TGCGCCAGCAGCCAAGATCCCGCCAATGAGCAGTTCTTC,CASSQDPANEQFF
once,TRBV29-1,TRBD1,TRBJ2-7,TGCAGCGTTCGGACAGGGAGCTTGGATTACGAGCAGTACTTC,CSVRTGSLDYEQYF
-,TRBV9,TRBD1,TRBJ1-1,TGTGCCAGCAGCCCCACGGACAGGGTCGGCGAAGCTTTCTTT,CASSPTDRVGEAFF
-,TRBV7-8,TRBD1,TRBJ1-2,TGTGCCAGCAGCCCAGGACAGGGACATGGCTACACCTTC,CASSPGQGHGYTF
once,TRBV4-1,-,TRBJ2-7,TGCGCCAGCAGCCAAGTGCAGGGAGCCGCCTACGAGCAGTACTTC,CASSQVQGAAYEQYF
-,TRBV30,-,TRBJ2-1,TGTGCCTGGAGTAGGCCCTCCTACAATGAGCAGTTCTTC,CAWSRPSYNEQFF
few,TRBV7-9,TRBD1,TRBJ1-5,TGTGCCAGCAGCGCAGGCGGGACAGTAGTATTTCAGCCCCAGCATTTT,CASSAGGTVVFQPQHF
-,TRBV30,-,TRBJ2-7,TGTGCCTGGAGTGTACGGGTATCCTACGAGCAGTACTTC,CAWSVRVSYEQYF
-,TRBV6-5,-,TRBJ2-7,TGTGCCAGCAGTTACGGATCGACAGTATCCTACGAGCAGTACTTC,CASSYGSTVSYEQYF
-,TRBV2,TRBD1,TRBJ1-5,TGTGCCAGCAGCCCCCAGGGGGTGAAGAGCAATCAGCCCCAGCATTTT,CASSPQGVKSNQPQHF
once,TRBV10-3,TRBD1,TRBJ1-5,TGTGCCACCCGACAGGGGGCAGGTCAGCCCCAGCATTTT,CATRQGAGQPQHF
-,TRBV29-1,-,TRBJ1-4,TGCAGCGCCTTGGACGGAAATGAAAAACTGTTTTTT,CSALDGNEKLFF
-,TRBV27,TRBD1,TRBJ2-5,TGTGCCAGCAGTTTTGGGCCAGGGGGCCACCAAGAGACCCAGTACTTC,CASSFGPGGHQETQYF
once,TRBV9,-,TRBJ1-2,TGTGCCAGCAGCGTAGAGGACAGAGGCGGCTACACCTTC,CASSVEDRGGYTF
-,TRBV10-3,TRBD1,TRBJ1-1,TGTGCCACCTCTCCAGGGCCGACAGGGGACACTGAAGCTTTCTTT,CATSPGPTGDTEAFF
-,TRBV30,-,TRBJ2-7,TGTGCCTGGAGACCCTGGACCTACGAGCAGTACTTC,CAWRPWTYEQYF
-,TRBV30,TRBD1,TRBJ2-7,TGTGCCTGGAGTGGTGTGTGGGGACAGGGGGAGGCCTACGAGCAGTACTTC,CAWSGVWGQGEAYEQYF
once,TRBV6-5,-,TRBJ2-7,TGTGCCAGCAGTCTCCAGGGGCCCCCCTACGAGCAGTACTTC,CASSLQGPPYEQYF
-,TRBV7-6,TRBD1,TRBJ2-2,TGTGCCAGCAGTTCACAACAGGGGATTGAGGGGGAGCTGTTTTTT,CASSSQQGIEGELFF
-,TRBV5-6,-,TRBJ1-1,TGTGCCAGCAGCTTGCGGGGGAATGAAGCTTTCTTT,CASSLRGNEAFF
-,TRBV13,TRBD2,TRBJ2-7,TGTGCCAGCAGCCATGGACTAGCGGGGGACTCCTACGAGCAGTACTTC,CASSHGLAGDSYEQYF